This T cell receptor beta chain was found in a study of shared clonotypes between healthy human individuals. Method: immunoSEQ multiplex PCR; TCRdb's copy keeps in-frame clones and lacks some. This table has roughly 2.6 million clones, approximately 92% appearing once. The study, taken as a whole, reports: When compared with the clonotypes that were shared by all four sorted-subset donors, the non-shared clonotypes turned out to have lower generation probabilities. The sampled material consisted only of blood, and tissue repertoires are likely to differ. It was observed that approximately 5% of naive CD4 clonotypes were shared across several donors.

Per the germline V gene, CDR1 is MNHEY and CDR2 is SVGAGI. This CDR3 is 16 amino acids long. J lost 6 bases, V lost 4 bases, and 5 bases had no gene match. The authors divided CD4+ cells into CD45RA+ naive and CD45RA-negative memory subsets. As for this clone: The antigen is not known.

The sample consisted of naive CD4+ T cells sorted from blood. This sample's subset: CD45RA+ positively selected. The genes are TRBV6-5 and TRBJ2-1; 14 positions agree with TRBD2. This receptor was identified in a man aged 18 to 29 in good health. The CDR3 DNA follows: TGTGCCAGCAGTTCCGGGACTAGCGGGAGTAGCAATGAGCAGTTCTTC. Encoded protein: CASSSGTSGSSNEQFF.